The 14 T cell receptor beta chains presented below share a single source sample, sequenced in a study of brain T cells in children with intractable seizures. Sequencing used immunoSEQ multiplex PCR; TCRdb keeps in-frame clones, though not all of them. Among 300,000 to 400,000 clones listed, approximately 93% were seen once. Documented time point: blood from clinic visit 5 months post-surgery; TSC patient then seizure free. Specimen: peripheral blood, collected about 5 months after surgery. These receptors were collected from a boy under two years old with tuberous sclerosis and intractable seizures.

The chain links TRBV18 to TRBJ1-5, with D tentatively TRBD1 (6 bases). This CDR3 is 13 amino acids long. Trimming pared 6 bases from V and 5 bases from J, leaving 11 bases between. Germline loops: CDR1 KGHSH, CDR2 LQKENI. The CDR3 is CASSLQGDQPQHF. DNA for the CDR3: TGTGCCAGCTCTCTACAGGGAGATCAGCCCCAGCATTTT.

This clone was counted a single time. The rearrangement joins TRBV5-1 to TRBJ1-2, with 10 nucleotides matching TRBD1. V was clipped by 2 bases and J by 4 bases; unmatched bases: 11. Germline CDR1 reads SGHRS; CDR2 reads YFSETQ. CDR3 length equals 17 residues. The CDR3 sequence: CASSFLGRDRGIYGYTF. CDR3 DNA sequence: TGCGCCAGCAGCTTTCTAGGCCGGGACAGGGGTATCTATGGCTACACCTTC.

The chain carries TRBV27 and TRBJ1-1; D uncertain. V was clipped by 4 bases and J by 5 bases, with 17 bases between them. Germline-derived CDR1 and CDR2 are MNHEY and SMNVEV (reference sequence). The CDR3 loop spans 15 amino acids. CDR3 bases: TGTGCCAGCAGTTCCTTTGAGGGTTTGAGGACTGAAGCTTTCTTT. Residues: CASSSFEGLRTEAFF.

This sequence joins TRBV10-2 and TRBJ2-1; TRBD2 might be the D (5 bases). With 7 bases removed from V and 5 bases from J, the gap between germline ends came to 9 bases. This CDR3 is 12 amino acids long. Germline values: CDR1 WSHSY, CDR2 SAAADI. The CDR3 sequence: CASKEGDNEQFF. The CDR3 DNA sequence: TGCGCCAGCAAAGAGGGCGACAATGAGCAGTTCTTC.

The gene calls are TRBV5-1 and TRBJ1-2, with D maybe TRBD1 (6 bases). Trimming left V 3 bases short and J 8 bases short, with 14 bases between. In germline, CDR1 is SGHRS, CDR2 YFSETQ. The CDR3 loop spans 13 amino acids. The CDR3 coding sequence is TGCGCCAGCAGCTGGTACAGGGATGGCGGCTACACCTTC. It codes for CASSWYRDGGYTF.

Of note for this clone: One end of the junction varies from germline; a read error may be responsible. This chain links TRBV11-2 with TRBJ1-2; the D is unclear. Germline CDR1 is SGHAT and CDR2 is FQNNGV. The CDR3 runs 13 residues. The chain's CDR3 is CASSIEAVYGYTF. In DNA, the CDR3 is TGTGCCAGCAGCATAGAGGCAGTATATGGCTACACCTTC.

This sequence joins TRBV5-6 and TRBJ1-1, with 7 positions matching TRBD1. Germline V gives CDR1 SGHDT, CDR2 YYEEEE. The CDR3 has 15 residues. Trimming at V came to 1 base and at J to 5 bases, leaving 8 bases not matched to a gene. The CDR3 sequence is CASSLRQGGGTEAFF. The DNA of the CDR3 is TGTGCCAGCAGCTTGAGACAGGGAGGGGGGACTGAAGCTTTCTTT.

The gene calls are TRBV7-2 and TRBJ2-5; 7 nucleotides line up with TRBD1. Germline-derived CDR1 and CDR2 are SGHTA and FQGNSA. The CDR3 contains 18 residues. V lost 1 base to trimming and J lost 1 base; unmatched junction nucleotides: 12. CDR3 nucleotides: TGTGCCAGCAGCTTAGGGACAGGCAGCCTGAATACCCAAGAGACCCAGTACTTC. This gives the protein CASSLGTGSLNTQETQYF. Together with reference TRBV7-2 and TRBJ2-5, the CDR3 gives the full variable domain: GAGVSQSPSNKVTEKGKDVELRCDPISGHTALYWYRQSLGQGLEFLIYFQGNSAPDKSGLPSDRFSAERTGGSVSTLTIQRTQQEDSAVYLCASSLGTGSLNTQETQYFGPGTRLLVL.

The chain recombines TRBV5-4 with TRBJ1-2, with TRBD1 identical over 8 bases. Germline V gives CDR1 SGHNT, CDR2 YYREEE (reference sequence). The V and J ends lost 4 bases and 3 bases, in that order; junction bases with no gene match: 5. The CDR3 length is 14 residues. DNA for the CDR3: TGTGCCAGCAGCAATCCGACAGGGGACTATGGCTACACCTTC. Residues: CASSNPTGDYGYTF.

The chain recombines TRBV18 with TRBJ2-7; D gene unclear. CDR1 KGHSH and CDR2 LQKENI come from the germline V gene. Trimming removed 2 bases from V and 0 bases from J, with 5 bases in between. CDR3 length: 13 amino acids. DNA for the CDR3: TGTGCCAGCTCACCAGACATCTCCTACGAGCAGTACTTC. Translating gives CASSPDISYEQYF.

The rearrangement uses TRBV3-1 (or the pseudogene TRBV3-2) and TRBJ1-2, with no clear D. The length of the CDR3 is 15 residues. Looked up from germline, CDR1 is LGHDT and CDR2 is YNNKEL (reference sequence). Trimming pared 1 base from V and 7 bases from J, leaving 16 bases between. This chain's CDR3 is CASSQVPVVGIGYTF. The DNA for the CDR3 is TGTGCCAGCAGCCAAGTACCTGTGGTCGGTATTGGCTACACCTTC.

The rearrangement links TRBV4-2 to TRBJ2-1, with D unresolved. The CDR3 sequence is 16 residues long. V was shortened by 0 bases and J by 4 bases, with 13 bases between the two germline ends. CDR1 LGHNA and CDR2 YNFKEQ come from the germline V gene. Here the CDR3 reads CASSQDSGRQYNEQFF. The CDR3 DNA reads TGTGCCAGCAGCCAAGATTCGGGCAGACAATACAATGAGCAGTTCTTC.

Details on this clone: Compared with germline, one end of the junction differs, possibly owing to a read error. The sample carries other DNA sequences with the same CDR3. J is TRBJ2-5 and V is TRBV5-8; TRBD2 matches 15 bases. The V gene's germline CDR1 is SGHTS and CDR2 YDEGEE. There are 15 residues in the CDR3. This CDR3 reads CASSVRTSGRGAQYF. The CDR3 nucleotides are TGCGCCAGCAGCGTTCGGACTAGCGGGAGGGGGGCCCAGTACTTC.

V usage is TRBV5-6 and J usage is TRBJ2-1, with 8 bases aligning to TRBD2. Germline assignment: CDR1 SGHDT and CDR2 YYEEEE. J was trimmed by 3 bases and V by 6 bases; bases with no gene match: 8. This CDR3 is built from 15 residues. CDR3 protein: CASIPAGAIYNEQFF. The CDR3 DNA follows: TGTGCCAGCATCCCAGCGGGGGCGATCTACAATGAGCAGTTCTTC.